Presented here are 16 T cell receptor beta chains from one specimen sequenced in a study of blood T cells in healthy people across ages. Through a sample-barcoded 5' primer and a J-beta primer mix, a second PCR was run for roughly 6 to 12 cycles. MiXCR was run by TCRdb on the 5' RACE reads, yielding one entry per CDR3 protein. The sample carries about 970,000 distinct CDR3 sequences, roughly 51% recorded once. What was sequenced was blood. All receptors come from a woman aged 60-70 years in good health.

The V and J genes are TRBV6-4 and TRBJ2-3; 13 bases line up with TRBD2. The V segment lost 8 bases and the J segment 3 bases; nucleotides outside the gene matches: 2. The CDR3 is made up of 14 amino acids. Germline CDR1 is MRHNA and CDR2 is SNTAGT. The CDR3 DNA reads TGTGCCAGCGGGACTAGCGGGAAGACAGATACGCAGTATTTT. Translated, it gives CASGTSGKTDTQYF.

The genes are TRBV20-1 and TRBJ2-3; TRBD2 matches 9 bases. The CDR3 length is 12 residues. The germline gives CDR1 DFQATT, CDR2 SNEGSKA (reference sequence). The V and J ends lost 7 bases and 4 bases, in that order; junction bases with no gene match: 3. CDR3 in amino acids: CSVAGVPDTQYF. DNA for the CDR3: TGCAGTGTAGCGGGAGTCCCAGATACGCAGTATTTT.

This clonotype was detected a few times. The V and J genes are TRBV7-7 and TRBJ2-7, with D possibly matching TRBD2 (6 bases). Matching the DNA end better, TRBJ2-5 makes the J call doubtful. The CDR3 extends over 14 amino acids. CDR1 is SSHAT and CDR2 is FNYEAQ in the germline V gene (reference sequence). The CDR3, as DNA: TGTGCCAGCAGCTTAACTGGAGCCGGGGGGACCCAGTACTTC. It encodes CASSLTGAGGTQYF.

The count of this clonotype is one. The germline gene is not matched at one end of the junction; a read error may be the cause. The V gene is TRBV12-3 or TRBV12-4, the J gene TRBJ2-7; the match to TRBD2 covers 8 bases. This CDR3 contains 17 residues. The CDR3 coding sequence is TGTGCCAACAGTAGGGGTAGTGGGACTAGTAGCCTGTCAGAGCAGTACTTC. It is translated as CANSRGSGTSSLSEQYF.

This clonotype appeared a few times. In DNA form, the CDR3 reads TGTGCCAGCAGCCCGGGACTAGGAAAGACCCAGTACTTC. This sequence encodes CASSPGLGKTQYF. J is TRBJ2-5 and V is TRBV7-9; TRBD2 aligns across 8 bases. From germline, CDR1 is SEHNR and CDR2 FQNEAQ (reference sequence). The V gene end was trimmed by 5 bases and the J gene end by 6 bases; junction bases not matched to a gene: 5. The CDR3 is made up of 13 amino acids. Supplemented by reference TRBV7-9 and TRBJ2-5, the full variable domain reads DTGVSQNPRHKITKRGQNVTFRCDPISEHNRLYWYRQTLGQGPEFLTYFQNEAQLEKSRLLSDRFSAERPKGSFSTLEIQRTEQGDSAMYLCASSPGLGKTQYFGPGTRLLVL.

The CDR3 loop reads CASSLALLPTDTQYF. The CDR3 nucleotides read TGTGCCAGCAGTTTAGCCTTACTGCCCACAGATACGCAGTATTTT. This rearrangement joins TRBV27 to TRBJ2-3; D gene uncertain. V was shortened by 2 bases and J by 2 bases, with 11 bases between the two germline ends. CDR1 and CDR2 from the germline V gene are MNHEY and SMNVEV (reference sequence). The CDR3 consists of 15 residues.

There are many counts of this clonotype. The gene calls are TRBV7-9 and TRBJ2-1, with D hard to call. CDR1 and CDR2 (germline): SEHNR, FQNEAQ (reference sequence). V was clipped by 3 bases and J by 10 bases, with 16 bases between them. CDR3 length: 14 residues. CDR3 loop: CASSFTDLRWEQFF. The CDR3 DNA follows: TGTGCCAGCAGCTTCACCGACCTCCGCTGGGAGCAGTTCTTC.

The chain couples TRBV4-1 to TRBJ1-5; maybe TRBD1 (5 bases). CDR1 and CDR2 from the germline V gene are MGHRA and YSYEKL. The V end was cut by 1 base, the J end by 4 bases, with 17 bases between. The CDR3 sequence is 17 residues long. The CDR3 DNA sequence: TGCGCCAGCAGCCAAGTCACCGGGGGGTCCCCAAATCAGCCCCAGCATTTT. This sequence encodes CASSQVTGGSPNQPQHF.

DNA of the CDR3: TGTGCCAGCAGCCAAGAGAGCGCCGGGGAGCTGTTTTTT. Its translation is CASSQESAGELFF. The chain joins TRBV4-2 to TRBJ2-2, with D hard to call. The CDR3 has 13 residues. Germline V gene data show CDR1 as LGHNA and CDR2 as YNFKEQ. V dropped 0 bases and J dropped 6 bases, with 5 bases sitting between them.

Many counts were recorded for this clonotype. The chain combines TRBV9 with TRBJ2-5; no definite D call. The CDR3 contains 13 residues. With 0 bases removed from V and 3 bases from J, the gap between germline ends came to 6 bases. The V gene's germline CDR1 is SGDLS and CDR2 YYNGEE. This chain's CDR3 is CASSVGAEETQYF. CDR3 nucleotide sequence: TGTGCCAGCAGCGTAGGGGCGGAAGAGACCCAGTACTTC.

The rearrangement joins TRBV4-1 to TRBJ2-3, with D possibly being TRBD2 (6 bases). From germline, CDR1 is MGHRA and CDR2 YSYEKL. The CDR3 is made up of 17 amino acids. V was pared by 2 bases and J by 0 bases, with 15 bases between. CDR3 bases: TGCGCCAGCAGCCAACCTCTTCGCGGGATTAGCACAGATACGCAGTATTTT. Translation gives CASSQPLRGISTDTQYF.

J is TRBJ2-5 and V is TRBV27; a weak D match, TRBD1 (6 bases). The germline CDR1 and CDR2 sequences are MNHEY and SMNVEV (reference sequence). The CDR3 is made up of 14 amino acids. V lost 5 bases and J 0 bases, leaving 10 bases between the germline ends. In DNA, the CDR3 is TGTGCCAGCAGTCCCAGGGACAACCAAGAGACCCAGTACTTC. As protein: CASSPRDNQETQYF.

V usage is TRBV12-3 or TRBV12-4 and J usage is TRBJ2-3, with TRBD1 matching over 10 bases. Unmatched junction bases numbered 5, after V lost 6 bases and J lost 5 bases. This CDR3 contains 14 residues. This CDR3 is CASSGGQGRDTQYF. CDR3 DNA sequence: TGTGCCAGCAGCGGGGGACAGGGGAGAGATACGCAGTATTTT.

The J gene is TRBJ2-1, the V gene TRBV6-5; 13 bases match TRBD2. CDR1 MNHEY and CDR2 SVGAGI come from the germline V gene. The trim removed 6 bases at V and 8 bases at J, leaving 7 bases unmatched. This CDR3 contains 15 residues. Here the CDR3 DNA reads TGTGCCAGCAGATCGGGACTAGCGGGATTGGATGAGCAGTTCTTC. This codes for CASRSGLAGLDEQFF.

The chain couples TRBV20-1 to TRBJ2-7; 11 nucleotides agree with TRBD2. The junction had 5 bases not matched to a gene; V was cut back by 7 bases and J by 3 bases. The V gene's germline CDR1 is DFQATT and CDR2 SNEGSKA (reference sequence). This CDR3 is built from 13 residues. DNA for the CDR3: TGCAGTGTAGGGGGACTAGCGGACTACGAGCAGTACTTC. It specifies CSVGGLADYEQYF.

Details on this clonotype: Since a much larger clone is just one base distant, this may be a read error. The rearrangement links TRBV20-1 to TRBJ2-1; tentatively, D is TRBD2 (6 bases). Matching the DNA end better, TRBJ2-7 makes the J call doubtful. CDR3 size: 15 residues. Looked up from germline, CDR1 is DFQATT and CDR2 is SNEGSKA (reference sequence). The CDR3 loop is CSARGWAGTYNEQYF. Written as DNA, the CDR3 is TGCAGTGCTAGGGGCTGGGCGGGAACCTACAATGAGCAGTACTTC.